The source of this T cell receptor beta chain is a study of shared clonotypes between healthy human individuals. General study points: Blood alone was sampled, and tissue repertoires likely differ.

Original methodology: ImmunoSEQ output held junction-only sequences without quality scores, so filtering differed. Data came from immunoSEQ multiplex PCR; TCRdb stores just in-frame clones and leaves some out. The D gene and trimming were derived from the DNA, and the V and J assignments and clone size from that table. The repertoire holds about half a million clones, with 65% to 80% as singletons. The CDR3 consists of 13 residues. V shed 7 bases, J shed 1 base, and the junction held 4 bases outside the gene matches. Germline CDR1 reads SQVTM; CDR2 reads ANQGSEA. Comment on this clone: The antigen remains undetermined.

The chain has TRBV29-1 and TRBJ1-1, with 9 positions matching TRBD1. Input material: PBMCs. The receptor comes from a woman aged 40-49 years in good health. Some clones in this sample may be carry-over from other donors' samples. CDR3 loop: CSAATGGNTEAFF. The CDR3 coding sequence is TGCAGCGCTGCGACAGGGGGGAACACTGAAGCTTTCTTT.